This T cell receptor beta chain originates from a study of T cell changes during pregnancy in multiple sclerosis. Produced via immunoSEQ multiplex PCR; TCRdb's table is partial and in-frame only. Of about 93,000 clones listed, 85% to 95% are singletons. V gave up 2 bases and J gave up 5 bases, with 13 bases separating them. This CDR3 is built from 15 residues. Per germline, CDR1 MNHEY and CDR2 SVGAGI. The sequence was collected from a female donor with multiple sclerosis, enrolled in a pregnancy study. The chain joins TRBV6-5 to TRBJ2-1; D unclear. This specimen consisted of peripheral blood, obtained before pregnancy. Written as DNA, the CDR3 is TGTGCCAGCAGTTACGGAGTAGCCCAAAACAATGAGCAGTTCTTC. Translated, it gives CASSYGVAQNNEQFF.